The 11 T cell receptor beta chains given below trace back to one sample, sequenced in a study of blood T cell repertoires in COVID-19. Assay: immunoSEQ multiplex PCR; the TCRdb copy retains only in-frame clones and omits some. This repertoire shows 350,000 or so clones, 88% found once; its top ten account for just over 1%. The specimen was PBMCs or T cells enriched from blood (not recorded which). The receptors come from a woman in her twenties or thirties who had been exposed to COVID-19.

The J gene is TRBJ2-7, the V gene TRBV5-1; 13 bases line up with TRBD2. Germline CDR1 and CDR2: SGHRS and YFSETQ. The CDR3 has 16 amino acids. V was pared by 7 bases and J by 2 bases, with 9 bases of the junction left unmatched. The CDR3 sequence is CASRPELAGGAYEQYF. Here the CDR3 DNA reads TGCGCCAGCCGGCCCGAACTAGCGGGAGGGGCCTACGAGCAGTACTTC.

This rearrangement joins TRBV15 to TRBJ1-4; possibly TRBD1 for D (6 bases). The CDR3 length is 16 residues. V was shortened by 0 bases and J by 7 bases, with 15 bases between the two germline ends. Germline assignment: CDR1 LNHNV and CDR2 YYDKDF (reference sequence). CDR3 sequence: CATSRDYAGAGEKLFF. CDR3 nucleotides: TGTGCCACCAGCAGAGATTATGCAGGGGCGGGTGAAAAACTGTTTTTT.

The CDR3 nucleotides read TGTGCCAGCAGGCTAGGGGGGAACACCGGGGAGCTGTTTTTT. It codes for CASRLGGNTGELFF. V usage is TRBV7-9 and J usage is TRBJ2-2; D possibly corresponds to TRBD1 (6 bases). Trimming cost V 6 bases and J 1 base, with 9 bases left between them. The CDR3 length is 14 residues. The germline CDR1 and CDR2 sequences are SEHNR and FQNEAQ (reference sequence).

This rearrangement joins TRBV9 to TRBJ2-1; D is perhaps TRBD1 (5 bases). Germline-derived CDR1 and CDR2 are SGDLS and YYNGEE. V lost 2 bases to trimming and J lost 7 bases, with 10 bases between them. This CDR3 comprises 13 residues. CDR3 amino acids: CASSVLQANEQFF. The CDR3 DNA reads as TGTGCCAGCAGCGTTCTACAGGCGAATGAGCAGTTCTTC.

V and J are TRBV9 and TRBJ2-7, with 8 bases lining up with TRBD1. V lost 0 bases, J lost 3 bases, and 2 bases stayed unmatched. The CDR3 totals 14 residues. CDR1 is SGDLS and CDR2 is YYNGEE in the germline V gene. CDR3 DNA sequence: TGTGCCAGCAGCGTAGAACAGGGGGACTACGAGCAGTACTTC. Translating gives CASSVEQGDYEQYF. The whole variable domain, filled in from reference TRBV9 and TRBJ2-7, reads DSGVTQTPKHLITATGQRVTLRCSPRSGDLSVYWYQQSLDQGLQFLIQYYNGEERAKGNILERFSAQQFPDLHSELNLSSLELGDSALYFCASSVEQGDYEQYFGPGTRLTVT.

The genes are TRBV5-4 and TRBJ2-1; the D gene is possibly TRBD2 (6 bases). Trimming cost V 4 bases and J 2 bases, with 13 bases left between them. This CDR3 is built from 15 residues. CDR1 SGHNT and CDR2 YYREEE come from the germline V gene (reference sequence). The CDR3 spells CASSPRDLAYNEQFF. The DNA for the CDR3 is TGTGCCAGCAGCCCCCGGGACTTAGCCTACAATGAGCAGTTCTTC.

The chain couples TRBV5-6 to TRBJ2-7; 9 nucleotides align to TRBD1. The junction had 14 bases not matched to a gene; V was cut back by 4 bases and J by 3 bases. Per the germline V gene, CDR1 is SGHDT and CDR2 is YYEEEE. The CDR3 extends over 17 amino acids. CDR3 loop: CASSPLSPPGQGYEQYF. For the CDR3, the DNA is TGTGCCAGCAGCCCCCTCTCGCCCCCGGGACAGGGCTACGAGCAGTACTTC.

The rearrangement joins TRBV5-8 to TRBJ1-2; TRBD1 agrees at 7 bases. Germline V gene lookup returns CDR1 SGHTS and CDR2 YDEGEE. V was pared by 1 base and J by 5 bases, with 11 bases of the junction left unmatched. The CDR3 covers 16 residues. In DNA, the CDR3 is TGTGCCAGCAGCTTGTTTATAGGACAGGCGATATATGGCTACACCTTC. The encoded protein is CASSLFIGQAIYGYTF. Using reference TRBV5-8 and TRBJ1-2 for the parts outside the CDR3, the full variable domain is EAGVTQSPTHLIKTRGQQATLRCSPISGHTSVYWYQQALGLGLQFLLWYDEGEERNRGNFPPRFSGRQFPNYSSELNVNALELEDSALYLCASSLFIGQAIYGYTFGSGTRLTVV.

The chain has TRBV29-1 and TRBJ1-3; 7 bases agree with TRBD1. The CDR3 runs to 13 residues. V lost 7 bases to trimming and J lost 3 bases; unmatched junction nucleotides: 6. Per germline, CDR1 SQVTM and CDR2 ANQGSEA. As DNA, the CDR3 is TGCAGCGCACAGGGGAGCGGTGGAAACACCATATATTTT. Its translation is CSAQGSGGNTIYF.

Concerning this clone itself: The same CDR3 arises from other DNA sequences in this sample as well. The V gene is TRBV19, the J gene TRBJ2-3; no definite D call. With 3 bases removed from V and 6 bases from J, the gap between germline ends came to 4 bases. The CDR3 consists of 11 residues. Germline V gene lookup returns CDR1 LNHDA and CDR2 SQIVND (reference sequence). The CDR3 region is CASSISDTQYF. In DNA form, the CDR3 reads TGTGCCAGTAGTATCTCCGATACGCAGTATTTT.

The rearrangement uses TRBV28 and TRBJ2-1; 10 bases match TRBD2. CDR1 MDHEN and CDR2 SYDVKM come from the germline V gene. This CDR3 has 19 residues. The trim removed 2 bases at V and 8 bases at J, leaving 18 bases unmatched. CDR3 DNA: TGTGCCAGCAGTTTAGATTCTGAAAGCGGGAGGGCCTTTCGGGATGAGCAGTTCTTC. Translation gives CASSLDSESGRAFRDEQFF.